This T cell receptor beta chain was sequenced in a study of blood T cell repertoires in COVID-19. Across the study: From T cells, B-cell-depleted T cells, or PBMCs came the material, which was cDNA or gDNA.

Everyone who took part was roughly 18 to 89 years old, and they came from some 23 US areas. Two consecutive negative NP/OP PCR tests, clearance, or resolved symptoms defined Cohort 3 recovery. CDR3 length: 15 residues. Looked up from germline, CDR1 is MNHEY and CDR2 is SVGAGI. Trimming left V 5 bases short and J 3 bases short, with 14 bases between. The method was immunoSEQ multiplex PCR; TCRdb's version includes in-frame clones alone and lacks a portion of them. The table includes roughly 150,000 clones, approximately 81% detected once. V is TRBV6-5 and J is TRBJ1-5; maybe TRBD1 (6 bases). Material for sequencing was PBMCs or T cells enriched from blood (not recorded which). The TCR originated in a woman in her forties or fifties who had recovered from COVID-19. Here the CDR3 reads CASSPPGHDNQPQHF. DNA of the CDR3: TGTGCCAGCAGTCCTCCGGGACACGACAATCAGCCCCAGCATTTT.